In its sample, the clone carrying this TCR beta chain was seen once. These data belong to a study of shared clonotypes between healthy human individuals. Study-level information: The plates for each donor numbered three CD4 naive, three CD4 memory, two CD8 naive and one CD8 memory.

Method: immunoSEQ multiplex PCR; TCRdb's copy keeps in-frame clones and lacks some. The sample has 2 million to 2.5 million clones; 95% are singletons. V was clipped by 3 bases and J by 0 bases; unmatched bases: 14. CDR3 length equals 19 residues. Germline V lookup: CDR1 LNHDA, CDR2 SQIVND (reference sequence). The specimen was naive CD4+ T cells sorted from blood. Subset described: CD45RA+ positively selected. V is TRBV19 and J is TRBJ2-4, with 7 bases identical to TRBD1. This TCR was sampled from a man aged 18-30 years in good health. As DNA, the CDR3 is TGTGCCAGTAGTATCGAGGGGGCCGGCAGCCTGCTAGCCAAAAACATTCAGTACTTC. This sequence encodes CASSIEGAGSLLAKNIQYF.